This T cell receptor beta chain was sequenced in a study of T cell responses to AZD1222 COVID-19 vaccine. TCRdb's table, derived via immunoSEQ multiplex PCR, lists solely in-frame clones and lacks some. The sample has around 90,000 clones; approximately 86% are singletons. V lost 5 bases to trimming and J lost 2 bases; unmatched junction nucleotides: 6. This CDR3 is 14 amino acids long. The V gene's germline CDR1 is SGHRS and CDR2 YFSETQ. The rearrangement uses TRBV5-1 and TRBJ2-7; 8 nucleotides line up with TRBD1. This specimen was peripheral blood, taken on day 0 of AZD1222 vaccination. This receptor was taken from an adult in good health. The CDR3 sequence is CASSPDRAPYEQYF. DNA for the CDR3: TGCGCCAGCAGTCCGGACAGGGCACCCTACGAGCAGTACTTC.